These 26 T cell receptor beta chains were sequenced from one sample in a study of T cell responses to AZD1222 COVID-19 vaccine. Sequenced by immunoSEQ multiplex PCR; TCRdb stores in-frame clones only, minus some. The data show around 150,000 clones, with about 92% seen just once and 4% to 5.5% held by the top ten. The sequences come from peripheral blood, collected on day 0 of MenACWY control vaccination. The receptors here all came from an adult in good health.

The chain carries TRBV11-3 and TRBJ2-2, with a tentative D call TRBD2 (6 bases). The V end lost 1 base, the J end lost 1 base, and 7 bases lay between the germline ends. CDR3 size: 15 residues. CDR1 and CDR2 from the germline V gene are SGHNT and YENEEA. This CDR3 reads CASSLGRGNTGELFF. For the CDR3, the DNA is TGTGCCAGCAGCTTAGGGAGGGGGAACACCGGGGAGCTGTTTTTT.

This chain connects TRBV5-1 to TRBJ2-7; 7 nucleotides agree with TRBD1. The junction had 5 bases not matched to a gene; V was cut back by 3 bases and J by 2 bases. The CDR3 length is 14 residues. CDR1 is SGHRS and CDR2 is YFSETQ in the germline V gene. CDR3 coding DNA: TGCGCCAGCAGCTACCCGGGACAGACCTACGAGCAGTACTTC. Translated: CASSYPGQTYEQYF.

The V gene is TRBV9, the J gene TRBJ2-2; weak D call: TRBD1 (6 bases). There are 16 residues in the CDR3. V was shortened by 0 bases and J by 6 bases, with 15 bases between the two germline ends. The germline gives CDR1 SGDLS, CDR2 YYNGEE. CDR3 DNA: TGTGCCAGCAGCGTAGGGGGGCTCCCAAGTGCCGGGGAGCTGTTTTTT. This sequence encodes CASSVGGLPSAGELFF.

V and J are TRBV3-1 (or the pseudogene TRBV3-2) and TRBJ1-1; no reliable D call. V lost 0 bases to trimming and J lost 7 bases, with 18 bases between them. Germline-derived CDR1 and CDR2 are LGHDT and YNNKEL (reference sequence). The CDR3 has 16 residues. As DNA, the CDR3 is TGTGCCAGCAGCCAAGACGGCCCTGTAACGGGGTTTGAAGCTTTCTTT. It translates to CASSQDGPVTGFEAFF.

The chain couples TRBV24-1 to TRBJ1-1; a possible D gene is TRBD1 (5 bases). CDR1 and CDR2 from the germline V gene are KGHDR and SFDVKD. The CDR3 contains 11 residues. Deletions cut 8 bases from V and 11 bases from J, with 14 bases between. This CDR3 is CATKYGADAFF. In nucleotides, the CDR3 is TGTGCCACCAAATATGGGGCAGACGCTTTCTTT.

This clone was detected once. J is TRBJ1-3 and V is TRBV7-6; D is unclear. The length of the CDR3 is 15 residues. Germline CDR1 reads SGHVS; CDR2 reads FNYEAQ. V lost 0 bases to trimming and J lost 4 bases, with 10 bases between them. The CDR3 reads CASSLAGGLGNTIYF. CDR3 coding DNA: TGTGCCAGCAGCTTAGCGGGCGGGCTCGGAAACACCATATATTTT.

V usage is TRBV7-2 and J usage is TRBJ1-2; D perhaps matches TRBD1 (5 bases). In germline, CDR1 is SGHTA, CDR2 FQGNSA. V was pared by 1 base and J by 1 base, with 10 bases between. The CDR3 has 15 residues. The CDR3 is CASSLVDNLNYGYTF. The CDR3 coding sequence is TGTGCCAGCAGCTTAGTGGACAACCTTAACTATGGCTACACCTTC.

The chain links TRBV4-2 to TRBJ1-3; D possibly corresponds to TRBD1 (5 bases). The V end was cut by 1 base, the J end by 0 bases, with 22 bases between. Germline V gene lookup returns CDR1 LGHNA and CDR2 YNFKEQ. CDR3 length: 20 residues. The CDR3 bases are TGTGCCAGCAGCCAAGGGCCGGGACTCGAAATCCGGGGCTCTGGAAACACCATATATTTT. This gives the protein CASSQGPGLEIRGSGNTIYF.

This clone was seen only a few times. This chain connects TRBV5-6 to TRBJ1-6, with 7 bases aligning to TRBD1. The CDR3 is 15 amino acids. The V gene's germline CDR1 is SGHDT and CDR2 YYEEEE. V gave up 5 bases and J gave up 11 bases; unmatched junction bases: 13. The chain's CDR3 is CASSRTTRGGTPLHF. Written as DNA, the CDR3 is TGTGCCAGCAGTCGAACCACCAGGGGGGGGACACCCCTCCACTTT.

The genes are TRBV5-1 and TRBJ2-7, with 10 bases aligning to TRBD2. V lost 3 bases, J lost 0 bases, and 3 bases stayed unmatched. This CDR3 has 15 amino acids. Looked up from germline, CDR1 is SGHRS and CDR2 is YFSETQ. CDR3 nucleotide sequence: TGCGCCAGCAGCTCACTAGCGGGGTTCTCCTACGAGCAGTACTTC. It encodes CASSSLAGFSYEQYF.

This clone was counted a single time. The chain recombines TRBV12-3 or TRBV12-4 with TRBJ1-5; the match to TRBD1 covers 10 bases. V was clipped by 4 bases and J by 6 bases; unmatched bases: 0. The CDR3 contains 13 residues. This chain's CDR3 is CASSWDRGQPQHF. Written as DNA, the CDR3 is TGTGCCAGCAGTTGGGACAGGGGTCAGCCCCAGCATTTT.

The genes are TRBV4-3 and TRBJ2-3, with 9 nucleotides matching TRBD2. Looked up from germline, CDR1 is LGHNA and CDR2 is YSLEER. The CDR3 runs 16 residues. The V and J ends lost 0 bases and 2 bases, in that order; junction bases with no gene match: 3. CDR3 nucleotides: TGCGCCAGCAGCCAAGATGGCGGGAGGGCCACAGATACGCAGTATTTT. Encoded protein: CASSQDGGRATDTQYF.

This clone was recorded once. The V and J genes are TRBV6-5 and TRBJ1-3; 8 bases line up with TRBD1. Germline CDR1 is MNHEY and CDR2 is SVGAGI. V lost 6 bases, J lost 7 bases, and 11 bases stayed unmatched. The CDR3 contains 15 residues. CDR3 sequence (DNA): TGTGCCAGCAGACCCTCAGGGGGCTCGGGTAACACCATATATTTT. Residues: CASRPSGGSGNTIYF.

This clone was recorded once. The V gene is TRBV29-1, the J gene TRBJ2-1, with 7 bases that match TRBD1. The V gene end was trimmed by 8 bases and the J gene end by 13 bases; junction bases not matched to a gene: 5. CDR1 and CDR2 (germline): SQVTM, ANQGSEA. CDR3 size: 9 residues. In DNA form, the CDR3 reads TGCAGCTCCCGACAGGGACAGTTCTTC. This gives the protein CSSRQGQFF.

This clone appeared once. The CDR3 protein is CASRGNEQFF. CDR3 bases: TGTGCCAGCAGGGGGAATGAGCAGTTCTTC. The chain couples TRBV12-3 or TRBV12-4 to TRBJ2-1, with no clear D. The CDR3 consists of 10 residues. Trimming stripped 6 bases from V and 7 bases from J, with 4 bases between.

This clone occurred once. The J gene is TRBJ2-1, the V gene TRBV7-9; 7 bases map to TRBD1. CDR1 and CDR2 from the germline V gene are SEHNR and FQNEAQ (reference sequence). The V gene end was trimmed by 9 bases and the J gene end by 7 bases; junction bases not matched to a gene: 6. The CDR3 covers 12 residues. CDR3 DNA: TGTGCCAGTGACGGGACAGCGAATGAGCAGTTCTTC. Translating gives CASDGTANEQFF.

The chain uses TRBV29-1 and TRBJ1-1; D may be TRBD1 (5 bases). The CDR3 is 9 amino acids. In germline, CDR1 is SQVTM, CDR2 ANQGSEA. The chain's CDR3 is CTAGAEAFF. As DNA, the CDR3 is TGCACCGCGGGGGCTGAAGCTTTCTTT.

The chain combines TRBV11-2 with TRBJ1-1; TRBD1 aligns across 10 bases. Germline assignment: CDR1 SGHAT and CDR2 FQNNGV. The CDR3 runs 15 residues. Germline trimming cut 5 bases from V and 1 base from J; bases unmatched to any gene: 4. The DNA of the CDR3 is TGTGCCAGCAGCGCCGGGACAGGGGCGAACACTGAAGCTTTCTTT. It encodes CASSAGTGANTEAFF.

J is TRBJ1-4 and V is TRBV28; D gene ambiguous. This CDR3 region has 15 residues. V was clipped by 4 bases and J by 5 bases, with 14 bases between them. Per germline, CDR1 MDHEN and CDR2 SYDVKM. The CDR3 DNA is TGTGCCAGCAGTTCGTGGACGGATAAGAATGAAAAACTGTTTTTT. Amino acids: CASSSWTDKNEKLFF.

Note on this clone: This CDR3 is also generated by other DNA sequences in the sample. The J gene is TRBJ1-2, the V gene TRBV30; maybe TRBD1 (6 bases). Germline CDR1 GTSNPN, CDR2 SVGIG (reference sequence). V was pared by 2 bases and J by 8 bases, with 9 bases between. The CDR3 loop spans 11 amino acids. The CDR3 protein is CAWSPGTGYTF. CDR3 nucleotide sequence: TGTGCCTGGAGTCCAGGGACAGGCTACACCTTC.

This chain joins TRBV20-1 and TRBJ2-5; no clear D gene. The CDR3 consists of 11 residues. Trimming took 5 bases from V and 4 from J, leaving 8 bases between them. CDR1 and CDR2 from the germline V gene are DFQATT and SNEGSKA (reference sequence). In DNA form, the CDR3 reads TGCAGTGCTTCACTCAGAGAGACCCAGTACTTC. It translates to CSASLRETQYF.

The V gene is TRBV5-1, the J gene TRBJ2-7; D tentatively fits TRBD1 or TRBD2 (5 bases each). The length of the CDR3 is 15 residues. V was trimmed by 1 base and J by 6 bases, leaving 17 bases between them. Germline assignment: CDR1 SGHRS and CDR2 YFSETQ. Written as DNA, the CDR3 is TGCGCCAGCAGCTTGTCCGGGGCCGGGTGGGGCGAGCAGTACTTC. Amino acids: CASSLSGAGWGEQYF.

CDR3 DNA sequence: TGTGCCAGCAGCAAGACAGGGTTTGAGCCCCAGCATTTT. This gives the protein CASSKTGFEPQHF. J is TRBJ1-5 and V is TRBV7-2, with 7 nucleotides matching TRBD1. The junction had 6 bases not matched to a gene; V was cut back by 5 bases and J by 8 bases. CDR3 length: 13 residues. Germline V gene data show CDR1 as SGHTA and CDR2 as FQGNSA.

The CDR3 region is CASSLRQANQPQHF. For the CDR3, the DNA is TGTGCCAGCAGTTTAAGACAGGCCAATCAGCCCCAGCATTTT. The V and J genes are TRBV6-2 or TRBV6-3 and TRBJ1-5; tentative D call: TRBD1 (6 bases). Trimming cost V 4 bases and J 3 bases, with 10 bases left between them. The CDR3 is 14 residues long. Germline V gene data show CDR1 as MNHEY and CDR2 as SVGEGT.

The V and J genes are TRBV19 and TRBJ1-1; D is undetermined. Germline V lookup: CDR1 LNHDA, CDR2 SQIVND (reference sequence). Trimming stripped 3 bases from V and 1 base from J, with 12 bases between. CDR3 length equals 15 residues. DNA of the CDR3: TGTGCCAGTAGTATTGGCCCGGCGGGGAACACTGAAGCTTTCTTT. Protein: CASSIGPAGNTEAFF.

The chain couples TRBV7-9 to TRBJ1-2; D possibly corresponds to TRBD1 (5 bases). V lost 4 bases and J lost 4, with 10 bases in between. Germline V CDR1 and CDR2: SEHNR, FQNEAQ (reference sequence). This CDR3 is built from 13 residues. CDR3 protein: CASSSGGSYGYTF. The CDR3 nucleotides read TGTGCCAGCAGCTCCGGGGGGTCCTATGGCTACACCTTC.